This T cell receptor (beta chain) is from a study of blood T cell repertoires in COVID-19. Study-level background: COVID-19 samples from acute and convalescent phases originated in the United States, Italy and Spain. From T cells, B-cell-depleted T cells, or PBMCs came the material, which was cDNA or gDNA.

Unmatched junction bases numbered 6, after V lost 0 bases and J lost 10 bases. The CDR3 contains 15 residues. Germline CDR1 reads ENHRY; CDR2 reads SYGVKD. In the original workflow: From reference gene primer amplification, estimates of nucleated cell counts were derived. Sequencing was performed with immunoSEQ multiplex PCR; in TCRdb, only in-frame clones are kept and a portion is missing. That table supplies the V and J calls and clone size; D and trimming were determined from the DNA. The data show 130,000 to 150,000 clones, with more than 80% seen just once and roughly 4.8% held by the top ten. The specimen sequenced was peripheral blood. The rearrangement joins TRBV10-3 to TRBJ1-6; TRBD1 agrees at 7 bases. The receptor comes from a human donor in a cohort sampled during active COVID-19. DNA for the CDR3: TGTGCCATCAGTGAGTCGGGACAGTTGGGGTCACCCCTCCACTTT. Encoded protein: CAISESGQLGSPLHF.